The rows below give T cell receptor beta chains drawn from one sample of a study of OX40 agonist ivuxolimab in advanced cancers. The repertoire was sequenced with immunoSEQ multiplex PCR; TCRdb's copy has only in-frame clones and lacks some. The data hold about 60,000 clones, with about 89% observed a single time. The sequences come from CD4+ or CD8+ T cells sorted from blood, collected in a trial of the OX40 agonist ivuxolimab. These receptors were collected from an adult with an advanced solid tumor such as melanoma, head and neck, liver or kidney cancer. Both conserved end residues are part of each CDR3. A D gene is named only where the DNA matches it firmly. Rows may omit the clone size; those that give it use once, few, many or a size class.

d_gene: TRBD2; j_gene: TRBJ2-3; abundance: few; v_gene: TRBV5-1; CDR3aa: CASSSSSSGGWADTQYF; CDR3nt: TGCGCCAGCAGCTCGTCCAGTTCGGGGGGTTGGGCAGATACGCAGTATTTT
d_gene: NA; j_gene: TRBJ1-4; abundance: once; v_gene: TRBV4-1; CDR3aa: CASSQPESGPRSEKLFF; CDR3nt: TGCGCCAGCAGCCAACCCGAGTCGGGACCTCGGTCCGAAAAACTGTTTTTT
d_gene: NA; j_gene: TRBJ2-7; abundance: once; v_gene: TRBV5-1; CDR3aa: CASRTIASSYEQYF; CDR3nt: TGCGCCAGCAGGACAATAGCTAGCTCCTACGAGCAGTACTTC
d_gene: TRBD1; j_gene: TRBJ2-6; abundance: NA; v_gene: TRBV7-9; CDR3aa: CASSADRGFGANVLTF; CDR3nt: TGTGCCAGCAGCGCGGACAGGGGGTTTGGGGCCAACGTCCTGACTTTC
d_gene: NA; j_gene: TRBJ2-1; abundance: NA; v_gene: TRBV2; CDR3aa: CASSESRQTYNEQFF; CDR3nt: TGTGCCAGCAGTGAGAGTCGGCAGACCTACAATGAGCAGTTCTTC
d_gene: NA; j_gene: TRBJ1-6; abundance: NA; v_gene: TRBV19; CDR3aa: CASSSGAAGGHNSPLHF; CDR3nt: TGTGCCAGTAGTTCCGGGGCGGCAGGAGGGCATAATTCACCCCTCCACTTT
d_gene: TRBD2; j_gene: TRBJ2-1; abundance: NA; v_gene: TRBV29-1; CDR3aa: CSVLAAFSYNEQFF; CDR3nt: TGCAGCGTTCTAGCGGCCTTCTCCTACAATGAGCAGTTCTTC
d_gene: NA; j_gene: TRBJ2-2; abundance: NA; v_gene: TRBV4-1; CDR3aa: CASSQMRERGELFF; CDR3nt: TGCGCCAGCAGCCAAATGAGGGAGAGGGGGGAGCTGTTTTTT
d_gene: NA; j_gene: TRBJ2-7; abundance: NA; v_gene: TRBV19; CDR3aa: CASSMVAAGEQYF; CDR3nt: TGTGCCAGTAGTATGGTAGCGGCGGGAGAGCAGTACTTC
d_gene: NA; j_gene: TRBJ1-1; abundance: NA; v_gene: TRBV20-1; CDR3aa: CSARGGTEAFF; CDR3nt: TGCAGTGCCCGGGGCGGGACTGAAGCTTTCTTT
d_gene: NA; j_gene: TRBJ1-3; abundance: once; v_gene: TRBV4-1; CDR3aa: CASSQDFAGTGNTIYF; CDR3nt: TGCGCCAGCAGCCAAGATTTTGCGGGGACTGGAAACACCATATATTTT
d_gene: NA; j_gene: TRBJ2-5; abundance: NA; v_gene: TRBV5-1; CDR3aa: CASSSPDSQETQYF; CDR3nt: TGCGCCAGCAGTTCCCCTGACAGCCAAGAGACCCAGTACTTC
d_gene: NA; j_gene: TRBJ2-7; abundance: NA; v_gene: TRBV19; CDR3aa: CASSIKGQSYEQYF; CDR3nt: TGTGCCAGTAGTATCAAGGGGCAGTCCTACGAGCAGTACTTC
d_gene: TRBD1; j_gene: TRBJ2-7; abundance: NA; v_gene: TRBV28; CDR3aa: CASRSRDRGYEQYF; CDR3nt: TGTGCCAGCAGATCCCGGGACAGGGGATACGAGCAGTACTTC
d_gene: TRBD1; j_gene: TRBJ2-5; abundance: NA; v_gene: TRBV10-3; CDR3aa: CAISESGTGQETQYF; CDR3nt: TGTGCCATCAGTGAGAGCGGGACAGGGCAAGAGACCCAGTACTTC
d_gene: NA; j_gene: TRBJ2-1; abundance: NA; v_gene: TRBV6-4; CDR3aa: CASSVEGFYNEQFF; CDR3nt: TGTGCCAGCAGCGTAGAAGGCTTTTACAATGAGCAGTTCTTC
d_gene: TRBD2; j_gene: TRBJ2-5; abundance: NA; v_gene: TRBV7-8; CDR3aa: CASSSRTSGRVGTQYF; CDR3nt: TGTGCCAGCAGCTCCAGGACTAGCGGGAGGGTTGGGACCCAGTACTTC
d_gene: TRBD2; j_gene: TRBJ2-7; abundance: NA; v_gene: TRBV27; CDR3aa: CASSPWTSGGIYEQYF; CDR3nt: TGTGCCAGCAGTCCCTGGACTAGCGGGGGGATCTACGAGCAGTACTTC
d_gene: TRBD2; j_gene: TRBJ2-1; abundance: NA; v_gene: TRBV7-8; CDR3aa: CASSFLTTSGIFPNEQFF; CDR3nt: TGTGCCAGCAGCTTCCTGACCACTAGCGGGATTTTCCCCAATGAGCAGTTCTTC
d_gene: TRBD1; j_gene: TRBJ1-4; abundance: NA; v_gene: TRBV5-1; CDR3aa: CASSLGTGASEKLFF; CDR3nt: TGCGCCAGCAGCTTGGGGACAGGGGCTTCTGAAAAACTGTTTTTT
d_gene: NA; j_gene: TRBJ1-1; abundance: few; v_gene: TRBV20-1; CDR3aa: CSARDLGAFF; CDR3nt: TGCAGTGCTAGAGATCTAGGAGCTTTCTTT
d_gene: TRBD1; j_gene: TRBJ1-6; abundance: NA; v_gene: TRBV9; CDR3aa: CASNLQGADSPLHF; CDR3nt: TGTGCCAGCAACCTACAGGGGGCGGATTCACCCCTCCACTTT